This T cell receptor (beta chain) was documented in a study of blood T cells in healthy people across ages. Whole-study findings and limits: The diversity estimates, figures obtained from one million T cells, were considered underestimates. In the absence of known donor CMV status, changes in expanded clonotypes were possibly confounded. Greater diversity and more naive CD4+ cells were seen in long-lived donors than in aged donors.

With a J-beta primer mix and a sample-barcoded 5' primer, a second PCR ran about 6 to 11 cycles. Every cDNA molecule carried a tag from a template-switch adaptor bearing 12 random nucleotides. From the 5' RACE reads, TCRdb called clonotypes with MiXCR, one entry per CDR3 protein. Here the sample spans around 820,000 distinct CDR3 sequences, about 25% being singletons. Germline CDR1 and CDR2: SGHRS and YFSETQ. The CDR3 spans 13 residues. Between the trimmed V and J ends, which lost 4 bases and 5 bases, there was a span of 12 bases. A word on this clonotype: Its target is not known.

A further study also used this sample, focusing on T cells of mothers and their children.

The rearrangement joins TRBV5-1 to TRBJ2-5; D remains ambiguous. The sample taken for sequencing was blood. This sequence originates from a boy aged 5-17 years in good health. The DNA of the CDR3 is TGCGCCAGCAGCCTCTTCGCGCTGGAGACCCAGTACTTC. It translates to CASSLFALETQYF.